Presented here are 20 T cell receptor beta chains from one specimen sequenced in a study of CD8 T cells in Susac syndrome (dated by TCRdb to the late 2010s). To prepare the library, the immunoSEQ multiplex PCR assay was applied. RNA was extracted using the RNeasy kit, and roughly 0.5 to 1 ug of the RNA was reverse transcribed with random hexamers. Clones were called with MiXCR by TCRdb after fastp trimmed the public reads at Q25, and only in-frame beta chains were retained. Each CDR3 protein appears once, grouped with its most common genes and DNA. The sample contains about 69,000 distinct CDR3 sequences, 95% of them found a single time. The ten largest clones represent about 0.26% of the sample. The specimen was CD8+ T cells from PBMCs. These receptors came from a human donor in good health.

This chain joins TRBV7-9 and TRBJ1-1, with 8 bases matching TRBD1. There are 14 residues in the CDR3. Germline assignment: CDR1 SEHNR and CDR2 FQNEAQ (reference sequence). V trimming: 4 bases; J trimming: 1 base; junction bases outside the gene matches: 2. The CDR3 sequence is CASSSGTGNTEAFF. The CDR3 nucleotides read TGTGCCAGCAGCTCCGGGACAGGGAACACTGAAGCTTTCTTT.

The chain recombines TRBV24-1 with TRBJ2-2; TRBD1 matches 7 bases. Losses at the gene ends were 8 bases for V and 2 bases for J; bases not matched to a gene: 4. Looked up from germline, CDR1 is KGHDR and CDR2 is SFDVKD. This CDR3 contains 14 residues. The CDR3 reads CATTGTANTGELFF. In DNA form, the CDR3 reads TGTGCCACCACCGGGACAGCTAACACCGGGGAGCTGTTTTTT.

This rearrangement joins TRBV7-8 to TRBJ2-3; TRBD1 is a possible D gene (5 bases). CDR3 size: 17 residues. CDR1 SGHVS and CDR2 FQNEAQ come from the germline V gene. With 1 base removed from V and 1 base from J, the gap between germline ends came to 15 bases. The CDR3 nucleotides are TGTGCCAGCAGCTTAGTGGTGCCAGGGCTGCGCACAGATACGCAGTATTTT. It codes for CASSLVVPGLRTDTQYF. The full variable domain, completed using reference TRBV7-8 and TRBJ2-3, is GAGVSQSPRYKVAKRGQDVALRCDPISGHVSLFWYQQALGQGPEFLTYFQNEAQLDKSGLPSDRFFAERPEGSVSTLKIQRTQQEDSAVYLCASSLVVPGLRTDTQYFGPGTRLTVL.

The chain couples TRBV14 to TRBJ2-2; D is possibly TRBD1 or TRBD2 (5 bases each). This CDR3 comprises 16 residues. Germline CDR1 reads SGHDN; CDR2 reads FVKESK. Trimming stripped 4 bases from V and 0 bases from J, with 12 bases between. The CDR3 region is CASSPFRGPNTGELFF. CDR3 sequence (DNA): TGTGCCAGCAGCCCGTTTCGGGGACCGAACACCGGGGAGCTGTTTTTT.

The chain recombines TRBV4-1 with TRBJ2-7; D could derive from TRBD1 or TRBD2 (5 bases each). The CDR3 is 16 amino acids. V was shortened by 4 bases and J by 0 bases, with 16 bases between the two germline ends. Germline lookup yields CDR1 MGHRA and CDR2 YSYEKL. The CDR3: CASSPGFGTVSYEQYF. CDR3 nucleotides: TGCGCCAGCAGCCCGGGTTTCGGGACGGTCTCCTACGAGCAGTACTTC.

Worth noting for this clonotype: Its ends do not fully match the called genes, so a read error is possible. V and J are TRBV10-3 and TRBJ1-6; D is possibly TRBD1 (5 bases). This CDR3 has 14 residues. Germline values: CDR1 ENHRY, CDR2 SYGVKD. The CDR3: CATRTFEGDSPLHF. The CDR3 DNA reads TGTGCCACCCGGACATTCGAAGGGGATTCGCCCCTCCACTTT.

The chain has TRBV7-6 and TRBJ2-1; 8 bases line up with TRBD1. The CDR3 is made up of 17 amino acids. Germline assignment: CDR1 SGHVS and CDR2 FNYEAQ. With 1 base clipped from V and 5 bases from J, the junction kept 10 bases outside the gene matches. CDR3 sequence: CASSLDPGQVVDNEQFF. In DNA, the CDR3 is TGTGCCAGCAGCTTAGACCCGGGACAGGTGGTGGACAATGAGCAGTTCTTC. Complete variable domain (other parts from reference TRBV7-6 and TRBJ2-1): GAGVSQSPRYKVTKRGQDVALRCDPISGHVSLYWYRQALGQGPEFLTYFNYEAQQDKSGLPNDRFSAERPEGSISTLTIQRTEQRDSAMYRCASSLDPGQVVDNEQFFGPGTRLTVL.

CDR3 region: CASSLVGGPRRAFF. The CDR3, as DNA: TGTGCCAGCAGCTTAGTGGGAGGGCCTCGAAGGGCTTTCTTT. The gene calls are TRBV7-9 and TRBJ1-1; D unresolved. Germline loops: CDR1 SEHNR, CDR2 FQNEAQ (reference sequence). The CDR3 spans 14 residues. V lost 1 base and J lost 11, with 17 bases in between. The whole variable domain, remainder taken from reference TRBV7-9 and TRBJ1-1, is DTGVSQNPRHKITKRGQNVTFRCDPISEHNRLYWYRQTLGQGPEFLTYFQNEAQLEKSRLLSDRFSAERPKGSFSTLEIQRTEQGDSAMYLCASSLVGGPRRAFFGQGTRLTVV.

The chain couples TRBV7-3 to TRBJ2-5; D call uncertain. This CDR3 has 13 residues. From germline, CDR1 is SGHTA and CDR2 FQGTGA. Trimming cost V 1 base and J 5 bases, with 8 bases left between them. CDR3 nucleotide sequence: TGTGCCAGCAGCTTAAACGCGGTGGAGACCCAGTACTTC. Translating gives CASSLNAVETQYF.

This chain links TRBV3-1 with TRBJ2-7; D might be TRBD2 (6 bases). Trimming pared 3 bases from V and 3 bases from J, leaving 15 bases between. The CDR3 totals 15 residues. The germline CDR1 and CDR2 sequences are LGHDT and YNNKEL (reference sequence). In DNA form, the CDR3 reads TGTGCCAGCAGCCACACCTCATCCGGGAGCTACGAGCAGTACTTC. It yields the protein CASSHTSSGSYEQYF.

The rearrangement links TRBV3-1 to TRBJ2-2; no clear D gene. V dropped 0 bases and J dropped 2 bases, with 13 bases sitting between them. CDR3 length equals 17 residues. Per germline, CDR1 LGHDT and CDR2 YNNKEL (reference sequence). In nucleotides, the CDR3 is TGTGCCAGCAGCCAAGACAGTTTTATACCCAACACCGGGGAGCTGTTTTTT. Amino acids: CASSQDSFIPNTGELFF.

The CDR3 coding sequence is TGTGCCAGCAGGCCCACTAGCGGCTCCTACAATGAGCAGTTCTTC. Protein sequence: CASRPTSGSYNEQFF. The genes are TRBV28 and TRBJ2-1, with TRBD2 matching 8 bases. The CDR3 spans 15 residues. Germline V CDR1 and CDR2: MDHEN, SYDVKM. Trimming at V came to 6 bases and at J to 0 bases, leaving 4 bases not matched to a gene.

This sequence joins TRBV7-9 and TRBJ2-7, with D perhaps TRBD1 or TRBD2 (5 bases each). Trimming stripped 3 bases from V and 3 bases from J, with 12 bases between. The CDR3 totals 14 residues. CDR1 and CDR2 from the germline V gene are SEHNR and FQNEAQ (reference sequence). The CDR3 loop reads CASSLGDGYYEQYF. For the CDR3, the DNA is TGTGCCAGCAGCTTGGGGGACGGCTACTACGAGCAGTACTTC.

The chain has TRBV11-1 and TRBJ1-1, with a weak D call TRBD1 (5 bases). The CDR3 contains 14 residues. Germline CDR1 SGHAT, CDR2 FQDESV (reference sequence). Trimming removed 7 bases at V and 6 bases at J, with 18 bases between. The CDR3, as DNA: TGTGCCAGCACCTGGGACCCCCAACAGCCTGAAGCTTTCTTT. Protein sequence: CASTWDPQQPEAFF.

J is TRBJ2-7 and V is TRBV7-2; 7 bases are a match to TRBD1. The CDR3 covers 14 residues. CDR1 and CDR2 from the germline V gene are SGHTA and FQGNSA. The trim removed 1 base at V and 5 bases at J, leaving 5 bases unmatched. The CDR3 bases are TGTGCCAGCAGCTTAGGGGACAGTCGAAACGAGCAGTACTTC. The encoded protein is CASSLGDSRNEQYF. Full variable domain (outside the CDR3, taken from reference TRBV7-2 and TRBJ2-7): GAGVSQSPSNKVTEKGKDVELRCDPISGHTALYWYRQSLGQGLEFLIYFQGNSAPDKSGLPSDRFSAERTGGSVSTLTIQRTQQEDSAVYLCASSLGDSRNEQYFGPGTRLTVT.

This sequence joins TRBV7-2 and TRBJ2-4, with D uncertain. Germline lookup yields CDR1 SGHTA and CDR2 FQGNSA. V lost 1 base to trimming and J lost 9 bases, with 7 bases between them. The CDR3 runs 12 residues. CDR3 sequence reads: CASSLGSVIQYF. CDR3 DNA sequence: TGTGCCAGCAGCTTAGGGTCCGTCATTCAGTACTTC. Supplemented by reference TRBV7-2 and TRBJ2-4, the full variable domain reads GAGVSQSPSNKVTEKGKDVELRCDPISGHTALYWYRQSLGQGLEFLIYFQGNSAPDKSGLPSDRFSAERTGGSVSTLTIQRTQQEDSAVYLCASSLGSVIQYFGAGTRLSVL.

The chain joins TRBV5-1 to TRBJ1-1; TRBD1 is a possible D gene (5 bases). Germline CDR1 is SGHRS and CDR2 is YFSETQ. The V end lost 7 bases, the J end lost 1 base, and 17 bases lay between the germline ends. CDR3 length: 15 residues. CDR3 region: CASGRGLGPNTEAFF. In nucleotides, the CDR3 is TGCGCCAGCGGAAGAGGCTTGGGGCCGAACACTGAAGCTTTCTTT.

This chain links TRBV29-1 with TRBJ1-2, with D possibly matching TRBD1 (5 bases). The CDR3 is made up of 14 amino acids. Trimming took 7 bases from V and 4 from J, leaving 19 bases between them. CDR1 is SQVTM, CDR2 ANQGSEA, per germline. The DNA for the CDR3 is TGCAGCGCAATAACACAGGAAAAACTCTATGGCTACACCTTC. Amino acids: CSAITQEKLYGYTF.

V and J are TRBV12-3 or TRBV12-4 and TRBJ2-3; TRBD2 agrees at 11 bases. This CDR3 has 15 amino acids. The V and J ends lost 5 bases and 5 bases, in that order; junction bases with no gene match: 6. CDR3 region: CASSITSGGIDTQYF. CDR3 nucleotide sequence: TGTGCCAGCAGTATCACTAGCGGGGGAATAGATACGCAGTATTTT.

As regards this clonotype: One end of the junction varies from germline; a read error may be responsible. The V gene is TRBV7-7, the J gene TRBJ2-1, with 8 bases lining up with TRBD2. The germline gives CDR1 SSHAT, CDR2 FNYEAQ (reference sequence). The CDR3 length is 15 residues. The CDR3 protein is CASSALAGSYNEQFF. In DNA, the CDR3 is TGTGCTAGCAGCGCCCTAGCGGGCTCCTACAATGAGCAGTTCTTC.